A selection of T cell receptor beta chains follows, all from one sample in a study of OX40 agonist ivuxolimab in advanced cancers. Sequenced by immunoSEQ multiplex PCR; TCRdb stores in-frame clones only, minus some. The table shows 80,000 to 100,000 clones, with 92% occurring only once. Material: CD4+ or CD8+ T cells sorted from blood, obtained in a trial of the OX40 agonist ivuxolimab. Every receptor here comes from an adult with an advanced solid tumor such as melanoma, head and neck, liver or kidney cancer. Each CDR3 is given with its conserved first and last residue. Fields, in order: V gene, D gene, clone size, J gene, CDR3 DNA, CDR3 protein. The D gene is left open where the match is weak. A row's size may be missing; if present it is once, few, many or a size class.

TRBV19,TRBD1,.,TRBJ1-6,TGTGCCAGTACCTTCAGGACAGGACGATCACCCCTCCACTTT,CASTFRTGRSPLHF
TRBV4-2,TRBD2,.,TRBJ2-1,TGTGCCAGCAGCCAAGTGAAACTAGCGGGGGGGAGCTCCTACAATGAGCAGTTCTTC,CASSQVKLAGGSSYNEQFF
TRBV6-1,.,.,TRBJ1-1,TGTGCCAGCAGTACACAGCCAGACACTGAAGCTTTCTTT,CASSTQPDTEAFF
TRBV7-8,TRBD2,once,TRBJ2-3,TGTGCCAGCAGCTTAGGGCTAGCGGGGGTCACAGATACGCAGTATTTT,CASSLGLAGVTDTQYF
TRBV5-1,.,once,TRBJ1-5,TGCGCCAGCAGCACACAGGGAGGGGGCAATCAGCCCCAGCATTTT,CASSTQGGGNQPQHF
TRBV11-1,.,.,TRBJ2-3,TGTGCCAGCAGCACACGCCTCCGGGGCCTTGACGGAGATACGCAGTATTTT,CASSTRLRGLDGDTQYF
TRBV5-1,TRBD2,.,TRBJ2-7,TGCGCCAGCAGCTTGGCAAGCGGGGGGGCCTACGAGCAGTACTTC,CASSLASGGAYEQYF
TRBV6-5,.,.,TRBJ1-2,TGTGCCAGCATCAGAGCCAGGGCCCGGGACTATGGCTACACCTTC,CASIRARARDYGYTF
TRBV29-1,.,.,TRBJ2-5,TGCAGCGTTGAAGGAGGGGAGGAGACCCAGTACTTC,CSVEGGEETQYF
TRBV30,.,.,TRBJ2-2,TGTGCCTGGAGTCTGAACCCCGGGGAGCTGTTTTTT,CAWSLNPGELFF
TRBV2,.,.,TRBJ1-4,TGTGCCAGCAGTGAAGCTTGGGGGTTTGGGTCTAATGAAAAACTGTTTTTT,CASSEAWGFGSNEKLFF
TRBV21-1,.,.,TRBJ2-4,TGTGCCAGCAAAAAACAGGGGGTGACTCTAGCCAAAAACATTCAGTACTTC,CASKKQGVTLAKNIQYF
TRBV5-1,TRBD1,.,TRBJ2-2,TGCGCCAGCAGCCCAGGACAGGGACTTGACACCGGGGAGCTGTTTTTT,CASSPGQGLDTGELFF
TRBV27,TRBD2,.,TRBJ2-1,TGTGCCAGCATATCGGCGGGAGCTGGGGACAATGAGCAGTTCTTC,CASISAGAGDNEQFF
TRBV18,.,.,TRBJ1-5,TGTGCCAGCTCACCCGACGAGGGGGATCAGCCCCAGCATTTT,CASSPDEGDQPQHF
TRBV5-4,.,once,TRBJ1-1,TGTGCCAGCAGCTTGGGGGGCCCAGGGGCCACTGAAGCTTTCTTT,CASSLGGPGATEAFF
TRBV30,.,.,TRBJ1-5,TGTGCCTGGACCCTTGGAAGTTATAGCAATCAGCCCCAGCATTTT,CAWTLGSYSNQPQHF
TRBV4-1,.,.,TRBJ2-5,TGCGCCAGCAGCCAAGGGGCAGGGCTAGATCAATTTCGAGAGACCCAGTACTTC,CASSQGAGLDQFRETQYF
TRBV6-1,.,.,TRBJ2-3,TGTGCCAGCAGTGTAGGGGGGGGGCCGACAGATACGCAGTATTTT,CASSVGGGPTDTQYF
TRBV7-9,.,.,TRBJ2-5,TGTGCCAGCAGGTCCGGGACTGGAGAGACCCAGTACTTC,CASRSGTGETQYF
TRBV10-3,.,.,TRBJ2-3,TGTGCAACGGCGGAGCGAAGCACAGATACGCAGTATTTT,CATAERSTDTQYF
TRBV19,TRBD2,once,TRBJ2-1,TGTGCCAGTAGTATGGGAGTAGCGGGGGCCGTTTACAATGAGCAGTTCTTC,CASSMGVAGAVYNEQFF
TRBV11-3,.,.,TRBJ1-1,TGTGCCAGCAGCCTAATGAACACTGAAGCTTTCTTT,CASSLMNTEAFF
TRBV27,TRBD2,once,TRBJ2-1,TGTGCCAGCAGTAACCCCCGGGGGGGTGAGCAGTTCTTC,CASSNPRGGEQFF
TRBV6-1,TRBD2,.,TRBJ2-5,TGTGCCAGCAGTGAAACCCGACTAGCGGGGGGGTACCAAGAGACCCAGTACTTC,CASSETRLAGGYQETQYF
TRBV29-1,TRBD2,.,TRBJ2-1,TGCAGCGTGGGTAGCGGGAGGCTCTCCTACAATGAGCAGTTCTTC,CSVGSGRLSYNEQFF
TRBV9,.,.,TRBJ1-3,TGTGCCAGCAGCCAACAGACTTTCGGAAACACCATATATTTT,CASSQQTFGNTIYF
TRBV7-3,TRBD1,.,TRBJ2-3,TGTGCCAGCAGCTTAGCGACAGGGGATCCAGATACGCAGTATTTT,CASSLATGDPDTQYF
TRBV5-4,TRBD2,.,TRBJ2-5,TGTGCCATGCCGAGCGGGGAACAAGAGACCCAGTACTTC,CAMPSGEQETQYF
TRBV18,.,.,TRBJ1-2,TGTGCCAGCTCACCGAACCCGGGGGCAGGGCAGGGCTACACCTTC,CASSPNPGAGQGYTF
TRBV6-5,.,.,TRBJ2-7,TGTGCCAGCAGTCCGCCGACACTCTACGAGCAGTACTTC,CASSPPTLYEQYF
TRBV6-6,TRBD1,.,TRBJ2-3,TGTGCCAGCAGCCGAGGACAGGGAGGCGCAGATACGCAGTATTTT,CASSRGQGGADTQYF
TRBV6-5,.,.,TRBJ1-1,TGTGCCAGCAGTCCGAAATGGAACACTGAAGCTTTCTTT,CASSPKWNTEAFF
TRBV7-9,.,.,TRBJ1-3,TGTGCCAGCAGCTTAGGACAGGTTATTGGAAACACCATATATTTT,CASSLGQVIGNTIYF
TRBV6-1,.,once,TRBJ1-1,TGTGCCAGCAGTGTAAACAGGGCTTCGGTTGAAGCTTTCTTT,CASSVNRASVEAFF
TRBV29-1,.,.,TRBJ2-5,TGCAGCGGGGTGGGGGGGGGCAGGCAAGAGACCCAGTACTTC,CSGVGGGRQETQYF
TRBV11-2,TRBD2,.,TRBJ2-3,TGTGCCAGCAGCTTACGAGCGGGGCTTCTGGATACGCAGTATTTT,CASSLRAGLLDTQYF
TRBV6-5,TRBD1,.,TRBJ1-2,TGTGCCAGCAGGGGACAGGGTGGAATATATGGCTACACCTTC,CASRGQGGIYGYTF
TRBV6-5,.,once,TRBJ2-6,TGTGCCAGCAGTTGGGGTGCCCCTGGGGCCAACGTCCTGACTTTC,CASSWGAPGANVLTF
TRBV6-6,.,.,TRBJ2-5,TGTGCCAGCAAAAGTGGAGAGACCCAGTACTTC,CASKSGETQYF
TRBV19,TRBD1,.,TRBJ1-1,TGTGCCAGTAGTGGAGGACAGGTGGGAGACACTGAAGCTTTCTTT,CASSGGQVGDTEAFF
TRBV6-1,.,.,TRBJ1-2,TGTGCCAGCAGTTTGGATCCTCTGGGTGGCTACACCTTC,CASSLDPLGGYTF
TRBV7-8,.,.,TRBJ1-1,TGTGCCAGCAGCGCTACAGAGAACACTGAAGCTTTCTTT,CASSATENTEAFF
TRBV11-3,.,.,TRBJ1-2,TGTGCCAGCAGCTTAACAGGAGGAGGCTACACCTTC,CASSLTGGGYTF
TRBV6-5,.,.,TRBJ2-7,TGTGCCAGCAGAAGAGGCTCGCCGAGATACGAGCAGTACTTC,CASRRGSPRYEQYF
TRBV4-2,TRBD1,.,TRBJ1-4,TGTGCCAGCAGCCAAGATCCGCCGGGGACAGGGGGGGAAAAACTGTTTTTT,CASSQDPPGTGGEKLFF
TRBV5-1,.,.,TRBJ1-1,TGCGCCAGCAGCCAGGTTATTTCGAACACTGAAGCTTTCTTT,CASSQVISNTEAFF
TRBV2,.,.,TRBJ1-2,TGTGCCAGCAGTTCCATGGGGTCCGGGTATGGCTACACCTTC,CASSSMGSGYGYTF
TRBV5-1,.,.,TRBJ1-1,TGCGCCAGCAGCACGGCAGGGGAGACTGAAGCTTTCTTT,CASSTAGETEAFF
TRBV4-2,.,.,TRBJ2-1,TGTGCCAGCAGCCAAGATACCCCGGTGGCGATTCCCTACAATGAGCAGTTCTTC,CASSQDTPVAIPYNEQFF
TRBV7-3,.,.,TRBJ2-3,TGTGCCAGCAGCTTAGGCGGCGCTCCCAATGGAGGCAAGCAGTATTTT,CASSLGGAPNGGKQYF
TRBV6-6,.,.,TRBJ1-6,TGTGCCAGCAGGGGAGGGGCCGGGTCACCCCTCCACTTT,CASRGGAGSPLHF
TRBV18,TRBD1,few,TRBJ1-1,TGTGCCAGCTCACCTACCGGGACAGGGGGGAACACTGAAGCTTTCTTT,CASSPTGTGGNTEAFF
TRBV5-1,TRBD1,.,TRBJ1-6,TGCGCCAGCAGCCCGGACAGGGGAGATTCACCCCTCCACTTT,CASSPDRGDSPLHF
TRBV5-4,.,once,TRBJ1-2,TGTGCCGTGGGAGACAGACAGAGAAGTAACTATGGCTACACCTTC,CAVGDRQRSNYGYTF